The 21 T cell receptor beta chains below were found in one sample sequenced in a study of beta chain features in type 1 diabetes. Expressed TCRB transcripts got sequenced, as all isolated RNA was reverse transcribed. The data were produced by immunoSEQ multiplex PCR, yet TCRdb's version contains in-frame clones alone and is incomplete. The sample holds around 180,000 clones, roughly an eighth seen once. Sequencing was carried out using central memory CD4+ T cells from blood. The source is a woman aged 18-30 years in good health.

In this sample, this clone turned up a few times. The gene calls are TRBV7-8 and TRBJ2-3, with a tentative D call TRBD2 (5 bases). Trimming stripped 1 base from V and 5 bases from J, with 13 bases between. The CDR3 runs 15 residues. From germline, CDR1 is SGHVS and CDR2 FQNEAQ. The CDR3 DNA follows: TGTGCCAGCAGCTTAGAGAGGCTAGCCGGAGATACGCAGTATTTT. Translated: CASSLERLAGDTQYF.

The rearrangement links TRBV6-1 to TRBJ1-1; no definite D call. Germline CDR1 is MNHNS and CDR2 is SASEGT. V was trimmed by 6 bases and J by 4 bases, leaving 15 bases between them. The CDR3 has 14 residues. DNA of the CDR3: TGTGCCAGCAGCGCGGGCCCGGCCGGCACTGAAGCTTTCTTT. The encoded protein is CASSAGPAGTEAFF.

This clone has more than one count but fewer than ten. The chain is built from TRBV4-2 and TRBJ2-5, with 9 bases matching TRBD2. Trimming took 4 bases from V and 4 from J; bases not matched to a gene: 19. There are 19 residues in the CDR3. Germline V gives CDR1 LGHNA, CDR2 YNFKEQ. CDR3 bases: TGTGCCAGCAGCCTAAAAGGATCGAACGCGGGAGGGCCGGGAGAGACCCAGTACTTC. Translating it yields CASSLKGSNAGGPGETQYF.

This sequence joins TRBV10-3 and TRBJ2-1; 8 bases match TRBD2. The CDR3 runs to 20 residues. Germline V CDR1 and CDR2: ENHRY, SYGVKD. J lost 7 bases, V lost 0 bases, and 20 bases had no gene match. The CDR3 coding sequence is TGTGCCATCAGTGAGTCGATCCACGAACCGGGACTAGGAGGTCGGAATGAGCAGTTCTTC. It encodes CAISESIHEPGLGGRNEQFF.

The chain has TRBV29-1 and TRBJ2-7; 9 bases line up with TRBD2. V was clipped by 4 bases and J by 5 bases; unmatched bases: 6. Germline CDR1 reads SQVTM; CDR2 reads ANQGSEA. The CDR3 is made up of 13 amino acids. The CDR3 nucleotides are TGCAGCGTTGCCCCCCGACTAGCGGACGAGCAGTACTTC. Translation gives CSVAPRLADEQYF.

V and J are TRBV28 and TRBJ1-4, with unresolved D. The CDR3 extends over 15 amino acids. V was shortened by 4 bases and J by 8 bases, with 17 bases between the two germline ends. Germline lookup yields CDR1 MDHEN and CDR2 SYDVKM. CDR3 nucleotide sequence: TGTGCCAGCAGTTCCGGAATGTCGGGGAGGGAAAAACTGTTTTTT. Translation gives CASSSGMSGREKLFF.

The chain couples TRBV25-1 to TRBJ2-1, with 7 bases that match TRBD2. The J segment lost 4 bases and the V segment lost 3 bases, leaving 9 bases of the junction unmatched. Germline V lookup: CDR1 MGHDK, CDR2 SYGVNS. CDR3 length: 16 residues. The CDR3 nucleotides are TGTGCCAGCAGTGACGTGAGGGAGGGCAGGTACAATGAGCAGTTCTTC. It codes for CASSDVREGRYNEQFF.

This clone occurred many times. The chain carries TRBV4-2 and TRBJ2-1; 8 bases map to TRBD2. The CDR3 is made up of 17 amino acids. Germline CDR1 reads LGHNA; CDR2 reads YNFKEQ. V trimming: 6 bases; J trimming: 6 bases; junction bases outside the gene matches: 16. The CDR3 nucleotides are TGTGCCAGCAGTCAGAAAGGCACGGGAGGGCCTATCAATGAGCAGTTCTTC. Translation gives CASSQKGTGGPINEQFF.

The chain has TRBV7-9 and TRBJ2-7, with D unresolved. V shed 1 base and J shed 4 bases, with 11 bases lying between them. This CDR3 is 14 amino acids long. Germline V CDR1 and CDR2: SEHNR, FQNEAQ (reference sequence). The CDR3 DNA follows: TGTGCCAGCAGCTTAGGGCATTCCGATTACGAGCAGTACTTC. This translates into CASSLGHSDYEQYF.

This chain connects TRBV11-2 to TRBJ2-1; 9 positions match TRBD2. The CDR3 has 16 residues. The junction had 11 bases not matched to a gene; V was cut back by 4 bases and J by 7 bases. In germline, CDR1 is SGHAT, CDR2 FQNNGV. CDR3 sequence reads: CASSWDSGSRTNEQFF. The CDR3 DNA reads TGTGCCAGCAGCTGGGATAGCGGGAGTAGGACGAATGAGCAGTTCTTC.

The gene calls are TRBV30 and TRBJ2-5, with 10 bases aligning to TRBD2. The V and J ends lost 5 bases and 4 bases, in that order; junction bases with no gene match: 13. This CDR3 has 16 amino acids. Germline-derived CDR1 and CDR2 are GTSNPN and SVGIG (reference sequence). The CDR3 spells CAWGGSSGRGLETQYF. Here the CDR3 DNA reads TGTGCCTGGGGGGGATCTAGCGGGAGAGGTCTAGAGACCCAGTACTTC.

The V call is TRBV5-4, the J call TRBJ2-1; 8 nucleotides agree with TRBD2. V dropped 4 bases and J dropped 7; count of bases not matched to a gene: 13. The length of the CDR3 is 16 residues. Germline assignment: CDR1 SGHNT and CDR2 YYREEE (reference sequence). The chain's CDR3 is CASSRPQSGSLNEQFF. CDR3 bases: TGTGCCAGCAGCCGGCCACAGAGCGGGAGCCTGAATGAGCAGTTCTTC. The complete variable domain, with remaining parts taken from reference TRBV5-4 and TRBJ2-1, reads ETGVTQSPTHLIKTRGQQVTLRCSSQSGHNTVSWYQQALGQGPQFIFQYYREEENGRGNFPPRFSGLQFPNYSSELNVNALELDDSALYLCASSRPQSGSLNEQFFGPGTRLTVL.

The V gene is TRBV18, the J gene TRBJ2-7; TRBD2 might be the D (5 bases). Trimming removed 1 base from V and 2 bases from J, with 21 bases in between. The CDR3 sequence is 18 residues long. Germline V gives CDR1 KGHSH, CDR2 LQKENI. CDR3 region: CASSPLMRASGSPYEQYF. CDR3 DNA: TGTGCCAGCTCACCACTGATGAGGGCCAGCGGCTCGCCCTACGAGCAGTACTTC.

The J gene is TRBJ1-4, the V gene TRBV29-1, with D hard to call. This CDR3 has 14 residues. The V gene lost 0 bases and the J gene lost 4 bases, with 9 bases spanning the gap. Germline CDR1 and CDR2: SQVTM and ANQGSEA. CDR3 sequence (DNA): TGCAGCGTTGAAGACCGCCGGTATAATGAAAAACTGTTTTTT. Translation gives CSVEDRRYNEKLFF.

This clone was seen ten or more times. The chain is built from TRBV30 and TRBJ1-1; weak D call: TRBD1 (5 bases). The CDR3 covers 14 residues. Trimming took 3 bases from V and 5 from J, leaving 16 bases between them. Germline V gene lookup returns CDR1 GTSNPN and CDR2 SVGIG (reference sequence). CDR3: CAWRVAGGWTEAFF. CDR3 DNA sequence: TGTGCCTGGAGGGTGGCCGGGGGATGGACTGAAGCTTTCTTT.

V usage is TRBV5-8 and J usage is TRBJ2-1; D is undetermined. CDR1 is SGHTS, CDR2 YDEGEE, per germline. The CDR3 runs 13 residues. The V end lost 3 bases, the J end lost 4 bases, and 8 bases lay between the germline ends. The chain's CDR3 is CASSYPRYNEQFF. CDR3 bases: TGTGCCAGCAGCTACCCGAGATACAATGAGCAGTTCTTC.

This clone was found a few times. The chain employs TRBV7-3 and TRBJ2-3; 14 bases agree with TRBD2. The CDR3 loop spans 15 amino acids. V trimming: 6 bases; J trimming: 7 bases; junction bases outside the gene matches: 6. Germline CDR1 SGHTA, CDR2 FQGTGA. Here the CDR3 DNA reads TGTGCCAGCAGTCTTGGGACTAGCGGGAGTTATACGCAGTATTTT. It is translated as CASSLGTSGSYTQYF.

This chain uses TRBV6-5 with TRBJ2-5, with D possibly TRBD2 on 6 matching bases. The CDR3 is 13 residues long. Germline V CDR1 and CDR2: MNHEY, SVGAGI. V lost 2 bases to trimming and J lost 2 bases, with 6 bases between them. CDR3: CASSYGGQETQYF. The CDR3 DNA is TGTGCCAGCAGTTACGGGGGGCAAGAGACCCAGTACTTC.

This chain joins TRBV30 and TRBJ2-3; no clear D. The V gene lost 4 bases and the J gene lost 8 bases, with 13 bases spanning the gap. CDR3 length: 12 amino acids. Germline loops: CDR1 GTSNPN, CDR2 SVGIG (reference sequence). The CDR3 DNA is TGTGCCTGGACAGCGACTCGAGTTACGCAGTATTTT. This codes for CAWTATRVTQYF.

This rearrangement joins TRBV15 to TRBJ2-1; tentatively, D is TRBD2 (5 bases). Per germline, CDR1 LNHNV and CDR2 YYDKDF (reference sequence). V gave up 1 base and J gave up 9 bases, with 13 bases separating them. The CDR3 runs 14 residues. The CDR3 coding sequence is TGTGCCACCAGCAGAGGGACTCCCAGCCTTGAGCAGTTCTTC. Amino acid sequence: CATSRGTPSLEQFF.

This clone was seen at least ten times. This rearrangement joins TRBV23-1 to TRBJ2-7; tentative D call: TRBD2 (6 bases). TRBV23-1 is marked as an open reading frame, function uncertain. The CDR3 extends over 14 amino acids. Trimming removed 5 bases from V and 2 bases from J, with 13 bases in between. The CDR3 DNA is TGCGCCAGCAGTTCTAACGGGGGAGCCTACGAGCAGTACTTC. This encodes CASSSNGGAYEQYF.